Listed below are T cell receptor beta chains from one sample, sequenced in a study of cytomegalovirus exposure and HLA in healthy donors. The table came from immunoSEQ multiplex PCR; TCRdb's copy has only in-frame clones and leaves some out. In the table there are some 140,000 clones, around 77% of which are singletons. Sequencing was done on a sample of PBMCs. The receptors shown here come from a man in his fifties or sixties in good health and CMV-seronegative. The CDR3 runs from the conserved cysteine through the conserved F or W. D genes are given only for firm matches. The size field is filled for only some rows; it gives once, few, many or a size class.

v_call	clone_size	d_call	j_call	cdr3_aa	cdr3_nt
TRBV6-1	.	TRBD1	TRBJ2-7	CASSEQGAPGEQYF	TGTGCCAGCAGTGAACAGGGGGCGCCGGGCGAGCAGTACTTC
TRBV2	.	TRBD1	TRBJ2-7	CASKATGGVSEQYF	TGTGCCAGCAAAGCGACAGGGGGGGTTTCCGAGCAGTACTTC
TRBV4-1	few	TRBD2	TRBJ2-1	CASSQESGGRNEQFF	TGCGCCAGCAGCCAAGAGTCGGGAGGGAGGAATGAGCAGTTCTTC
TRBV21-1	.	.	TRBJ2-1	CASSKEEGAAYNEQFF	TGTGCCAGCAGCAAAGAGGAAGGGGCAGCCTACAATGAGCAGTTCTTC
TRBV11-2	.	TRBD2	TRBJ2-7	CASSSRSGSYEQYF	TGTGCCAGCAGCTCGCGTAGCGGGAGTTACGAGCAGTACTTC
TRBV14	.	TRBD1	TRBJ2-1	CASRKTGDSYNEQFF	TGTGCCAGCAGGAAAACAGGGGACTCCTACAATGAGCAGTTCTTC
TRBV7-8	.	TRBD2	TRBJ2-3	CASSLAASGSADTQYF	TGTGCCAGCAGCTTAGCGGCTAGCGGGAGTGCAGATACGCAGTATTTT
TRBV5-8	.	.	TRBJ2-5	CASSYDRGETQYF	TGTGCCAGCAGCTACGACAGAGGAGAGACCCAGTACTTC
TRBV6-5	.	TRBD1	TRBJ2-7	CASSQGDGNYEQYF	TGTGCCAGCAGTCAGGGGGACGGAAACTACGAGCAGTACTTC
TRBV5-4	.	TRBD1	TRBJ2-7	CASSYGQGGSYEQYF	TGTGCCAGCAGTTACGGACAGGGGGGATCGTACGAGCAGTACTTC
TRBV5-6	many	TRBD1	TRBJ1-3	CASSFADRPQHTIYF	TGTGCCAGCAGCTTTGCGGACAGGCCTCAACACACCATATATTTT
TRBV28	.	.	TRBJ1-4	CASSLVGVATNEKLFF	TGTGCCAGCAGTTTAGTAGGAGTCGCAACTAATGAAAAACTGTTTTTT
TRBV2	.	TRBD1	TRBJ2-3	CASSEQGTGYTDTQYF	TGTGCCAGCAGTGAACAAGGGACAGGATACACAGATACGCAGTATTTT
TRBV7-9	.	TRBD1	TRBJ1-5	CASSLDGTAGQPQHF	TGTGCCAGCAGCTTAGATGGGACAGCGGGTCAGCCCCAGCATTTT
TRBV5-1	.	.	TRBJ1-3	CASSSDSVAGNTIYF	TGCGCCAGCAGCTCTGACAGTGTGGCTGGAAACACCATATATTTT
TRBV27	.	TRBD2	TRBJ2-1	CASSLVSGARNNEQFF	TGTGCCAGCAGTTTGGTTAGCGGGGCCCGTAACAATGAGCAGTTCTTC
TRBV7-2	.	TRBD1	TRBJ2-2	CASSLRQGDTGELFF	TGTGCCAGCAGCTTACGACAGGGAGACACCGGGGAGCTGTTTTTT
TRBV9	.	.	TRBJ2-1	CASSVDTNPRDEQFF	TGTGCCAGCAGCGTAGATACTAATCCCCGCGATGAGCAGTTCTTC
TRBV7-6	.	.	TRBJ2-5	CASSLEGQETQYF	TGTGCCAGCAGCTTGGAGGGACAAGAGACCCAGTACTTC
TRBV11-2	.	TRBD1	TRBJ2-7	CASSLDRDRGNEQYF	TGTGCCAGCAGCTTAGACAGGGACAGGGGGAACGAGCAGTACTTC
TRBV28	.	TRBD1	TRBJ2-7	CASRRAPGTGTYEQYF	TGTGCCAGCAGACGAGCCCCCGGGACAGGGACCTACGAGCAGTACTTC
TRBV28	.	.	TRBJ2-1	CASSPGSTGNYNEQFF	TGTGCCAGCAGCCCCGGATCGACAGGAAACTACAATGAGCAGTTCTTC
TRBV10-3	.	TRBD2	TRBJ2-1	CAISESRTSGGPGNEQFF	TGTGCCATCAGTGAATCTCGGACTAGCGGGGGGCCGGGCAATGAGCAGTTCTTC
TRBV7-9	once	.	TRBJ1-2	CASSLVYPTVSARNYGYTF	TGTGCCAGCAGCTTAGTTTACCCCACCGTGAGCGCCCGTAACTATGGCTACACCTTC
TRBV7-9	.	.	TRBJ1-5	CASSQQDSHQPQHF	TGTGCCAGCAGCCAACAGGACAGTCATCAGCCCCAGCATTTT
TRBV9	.	.	TRBJ2-1	CASSVATGSNEQFF	TGTGCCAGCAGCGTAGCCACAGGGTCAAATGAGCAGTTCTTC
TRBV6-5	.	.	TRBJ1-2	CASSFSGYGYTF	TGTGCCAGCAGTTTCTCCGGCTATGGCTACACCTTC
TRBV6-1	once	.	TRBJ2-5	CASRGGHRETQYF	TGTGCCAGCAGGGGGGGGCATCGGGAGACCCAGTACTTC
TRBV19	.	TRBD2	TRBJ2-3	CASSMREGHYTQYF	TGTGCCAGTAGTATGAGGGAGGGCCACTATACGCAGTATTTT
TRBV2	few	TRBD2	TRBJ2-1	CASSEWTSRYNEQFF	TGTGCCAGCAGTGAATGGACTAGTCGTTACAATGAGCAGTTCTTC
TRBV2	.	TRBD2	TRBJ2-2	CASKKVAGGTGELFF	TGTGCCAGCAAGAAGGTAGCGGGAGGCACCGGGGAGCTGTTTTTT
TRBV5-4	few	.	TRBJ2-7	CASSSTTELYEQYF	TGTGCCAGCAGCTCGACGACAGAACTCTACGAGCAGTACTTC
TRBV5-4	.	.	TRBJ2-1	CASSSQGSYNEQFF	TGTGCCAGCAGCTCCCAGGGCTCCTACAATGAGCAGTTCTTC
TRBV7-3	few	.	TRBJ2-7	CASSLRSGDEQYF	TGTGCCAGCAGCTTAAGGTCAGGGGACGAGCAGTACTTC
TRBV7-9	once	TRBD1	TRBJ1-5	CASSLGQGYSNQPQHF	TGTGCCAGCAGCTTAGGACAGGGATATAGCAATCAGCCCCAGCATTTT
TRBV6-6	.	TRBD1	TRBJ2-7	CASSLDRDYEQYF	TGTGCCAGCAGTCTAGACAGGGACTACGAGCAGTACTTC
TRBV28	.	.	TRBJ1-5	CASSWGGSRNQPQHF	TGTGCCAGCAGTTGGGGGGGCAGTAGGAATCAGCCCCAGCATTTT
TRBV19	few	TRBD1	TRBJ1-3	CASSILGTDGNTIYF	TGTGCCAGTAGTATCCTCGGGACAGACGGAAACACCATATATTTT
TRBV5-1	.	.	TRBJ1-1	CASSRRGGTEAFF	TGCGCCAGCAGCAGGCGGGGGGGCACTGAAGCTTTCTTT
TRBV6-5	.	TRBD1	TRBJ2-5	CATLDLGGGETQYF	TGTGCCACCCTTGATTTAGGGGGCGGTGAGACCCAGTACTTC
TRBV19	.	.	TRBJ2-1	CASSISAATPNEQFF	TGTGCCAGTAGTATAAGTGCGGCTACGCCCAATGAGCAGTTCTTC
TRBV9	.	.	TRBJ2-2	CASSGRVTGELFF	TGTGCCAGCAGCGGCCGCGTGACCGGGGAGCTGTTTTTT